The clone carrying this TCR beta chain has a handful of counts. The source of the sample is a study of blood T cell repertoires in COVID-19. About the study: Samples representing acute and convalescent COVID-19 were sourced from the United States, Italy and Spain. Sources were T cells, B-cell-depleted T cells, or PBMCs; the material itself was cDNA or gDNA.

In the study's own analysis: Cell counts per sample came from amplifying reference gene primers. Produced via immunoSEQ multiplex PCR; TCRdb's table is partial and in-frame only. V and J calls plus clone size are reproduced from that table; the DNA served to infer D and trimming. The repertoire includes some 110,000 clones, approximately 84% of them detected once, and roughly 13% sits in the top ten. CDR3 size: 13 residues. Germline V gene data show CDR1 as SNHLY and CDR2 as FYNNEI. Between the trimmed V and J ends, which lost 5 bases and 0 bases, there was a span of 8 bases. The rearrangement joins TRBV2 to TRBJ2-7; D remains ambiguous. This receptor was obtained from a woman aged 60 to 75 with acute or convalescent COVID-19. The sequenced sample was peripheral blood. The CDR3 DNA sequence: TGTGCCAGCAGTCGAGTATTCTCCTACGAGCAGTACTTC. As protein: CASSRVFSYEQYF.